This T cell receptor beta chain was sequenced for a study of neurological immune-mediated disorders. Findings and caveats of the study: Among 34 multiple sclerosis patients, 18 had repertoires that phylogenetic grouping placed in one related-CDR3 cluster, a possible signature. TCR-beta repertoires seemed private in all groups, with no expanded CDR3 amino acid sequences shared.

V gave up 2 bases and J gave up 2 bases, with 1 base separating them. CDR1 is ENHRY and CDR2 is SYGVKD in the germline V gene. The CDR3 length is 13 residues. This clonotype was seen ten or more times. Its antigen is not identified. Unsorted libraries were generated from 2 million PBMCs. These cells had been stored in RNAlater at -80 C. With 10-nucleotide random UMIs included, cDNA was synthesized by 5'RACE. MiXCR was run by TCRdb on the 5' RACE reads, yielding one entry per CDR3 protein. The data hold about 70,000 distinct CDR3 sequences, with 2.5% to 3.5% observed a single time. The clonotype comes from a woman aged 45-65 years with multiple sclerosis. The source material was PBMCs. The chain recombines TRBV10-3 with TRBJ2-6; D gene uncertain. The CDR3 sequence: CAISEPGANVLTF. DNA for the CDR3: TGTGCCATCAGTGAGCCTGGGGCCAACGTCCTGACTTTC.